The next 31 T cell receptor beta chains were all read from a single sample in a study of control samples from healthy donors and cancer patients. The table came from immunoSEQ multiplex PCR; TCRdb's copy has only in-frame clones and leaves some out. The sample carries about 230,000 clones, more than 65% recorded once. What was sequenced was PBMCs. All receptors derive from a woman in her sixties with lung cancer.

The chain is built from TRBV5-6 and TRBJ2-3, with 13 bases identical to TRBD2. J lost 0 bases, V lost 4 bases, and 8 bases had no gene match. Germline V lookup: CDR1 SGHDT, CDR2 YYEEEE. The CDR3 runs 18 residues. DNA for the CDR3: TGTGCCAGCAGCCCGGGACTAGCGGGGTCGGCTAGCACAGATACGCAGTATTTT. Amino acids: CASSPGLAGSASTDTQYF. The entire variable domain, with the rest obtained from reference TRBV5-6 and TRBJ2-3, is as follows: DAGVTQSPTHLIKTRGQQVTLRCSPKSGHDTVSWYQQALGQGPQFIFQYYEEEERQRGNFPDRFSGHQFPNYSSELNVNALLLGDSALYLCASSPGLAGSASTDTQYFGPGTRLTVL.

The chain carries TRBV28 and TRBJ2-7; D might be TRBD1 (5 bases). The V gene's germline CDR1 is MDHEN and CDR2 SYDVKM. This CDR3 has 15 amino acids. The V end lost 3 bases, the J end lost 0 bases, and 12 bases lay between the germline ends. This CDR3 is CASSLEKGISYEQYF. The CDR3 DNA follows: TGTGCCAGCAGTTTGGAAAAGGGGATCTCCTACGAGCAGTACTTC.

The CDR3 bases are TGTGCCAGCATCCAGGGATTGAACACTGAAGCTTTCTTT. It yields the protein CASIQGLNTEAFF. The chain couples TRBV28 to TRBJ1-1, with a tentative D call TRBD1 (5 bases). Germline V gives CDR1 MDHEN, CDR2 SYDVKM. V was trimmed by 7 bases and J by 0 bases, leaving 9 bases between them. The CDR3 is made up of 13 amino acids.

The CDR3 region is CASSRGQVSSYEQYF. CDR3 bases: TGCGCCAGCAGCCGGGGACAGGTTAGCTCCTACGAGCAGTACTTC. This rearrangement joins TRBV10-2 to TRBJ2-7; 8 nucleotides align to TRBD1. The CDR3 has 15 residues. V lost 6 bases, J lost 0 bases, and 7 bases stayed unmatched. In germline, CDR1 is WSHSY, CDR2 SAAADI.

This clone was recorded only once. DNA for the CDR3: TGTGCCAGCAGACTCACAGGGGGCAATCAGCCCCAGCATTTT. Amino acids: CASRLTGGNQPQHF. The chain is built from TRBV2 and TRBJ1-5; 7 bases line up with TRBD1. Looked up from germline, CDR1 is SNHLY and CDR2 is FYNNEI. The CDR3 runs to 14 residues. V lost 6 bases and J lost 2; bases outside the gene matches: 4.

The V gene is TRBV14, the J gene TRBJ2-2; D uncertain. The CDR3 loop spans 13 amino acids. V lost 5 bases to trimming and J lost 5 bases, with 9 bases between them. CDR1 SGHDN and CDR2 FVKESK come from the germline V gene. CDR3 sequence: CASSVEWTGELFF. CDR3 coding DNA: TGTGCCAGCAGCGTAGAGTGGACCGGGGAGCTGTTTTTT.

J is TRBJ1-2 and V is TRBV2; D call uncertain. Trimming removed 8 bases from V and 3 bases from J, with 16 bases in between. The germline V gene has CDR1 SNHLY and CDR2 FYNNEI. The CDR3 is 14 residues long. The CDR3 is CASDLSGADYGYTF. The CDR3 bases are TGTGCCAGCGACCTCTCGGGAGCTGACTATGGCTACACCTTC.

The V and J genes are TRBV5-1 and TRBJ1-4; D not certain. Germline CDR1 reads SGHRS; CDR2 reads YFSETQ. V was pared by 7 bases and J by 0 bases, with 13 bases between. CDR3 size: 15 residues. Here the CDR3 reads CASCLGPATNEKLFF. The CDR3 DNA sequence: TGCGCCAGCTGCCTAGGACCTGCAACTAATGAAAAACTGTTTTTT.

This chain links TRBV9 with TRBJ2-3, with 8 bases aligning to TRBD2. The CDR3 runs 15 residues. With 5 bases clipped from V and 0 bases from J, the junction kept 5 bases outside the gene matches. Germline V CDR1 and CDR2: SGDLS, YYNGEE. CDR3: CASSPSGYSTDTQYF. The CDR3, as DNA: TGTGCCAGCAGTCCTAGCGGGTACAGCACAGATACGCAGTATTTT.

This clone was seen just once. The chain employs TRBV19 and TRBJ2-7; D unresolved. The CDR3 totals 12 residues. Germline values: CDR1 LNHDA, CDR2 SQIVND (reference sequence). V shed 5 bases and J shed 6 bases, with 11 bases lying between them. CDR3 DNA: TGTGCCAGTAGTCCTTGGAATGGCGAGCAGTACTTC. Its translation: CASSPWNGEQYF.

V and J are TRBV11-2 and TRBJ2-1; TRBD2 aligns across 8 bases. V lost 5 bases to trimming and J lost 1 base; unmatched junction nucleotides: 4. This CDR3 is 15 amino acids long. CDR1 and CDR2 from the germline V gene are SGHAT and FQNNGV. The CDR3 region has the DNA TGTGCCAGCAGCCGGTCTAGCGGGTCCTACAATGAGCAGTTCTTC. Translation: CASSRSSGSYNEQFF.

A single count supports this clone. The CDR3 reads CASSVSQGNGYTF. In nucleotides, the CDR3 is TGTGCCAGCAGCGTAAGCCAGGGAAATGGCTACACCTTC. The V and J genes are TRBV9 and TRBJ1-2; possible D gene TRBD1, 5 bases. The V end lost 1 base, the J end lost 6 bases, and 10 bases lay between the germline ends. This CDR3 region has 13 residues. Germline CDR1 reads SGDLS; CDR2 reads YYNGEE.

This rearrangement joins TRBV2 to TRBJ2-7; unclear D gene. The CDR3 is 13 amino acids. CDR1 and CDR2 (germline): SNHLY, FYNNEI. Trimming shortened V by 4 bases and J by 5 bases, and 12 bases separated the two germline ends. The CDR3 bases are TGTGCCAGCAGTGGATACCTGGGCCACGAGCAGTACTTC. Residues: CASSGYLGHEQYF.

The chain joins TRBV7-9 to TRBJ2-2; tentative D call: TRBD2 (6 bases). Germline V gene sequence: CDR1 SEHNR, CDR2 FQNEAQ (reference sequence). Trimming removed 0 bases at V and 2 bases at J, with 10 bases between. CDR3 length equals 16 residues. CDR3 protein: CASSLAGGRNTGELFF. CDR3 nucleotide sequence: TGTGCCAGCAGCTTAGCGGGAGGCCGAAACACCGGGGAGCTGTTTTTT.

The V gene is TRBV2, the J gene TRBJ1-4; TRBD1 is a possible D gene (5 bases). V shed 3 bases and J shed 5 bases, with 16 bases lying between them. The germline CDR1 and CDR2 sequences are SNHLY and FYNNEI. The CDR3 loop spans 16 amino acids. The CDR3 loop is CASSENLPGLNEKLFF. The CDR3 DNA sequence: TGTGCCAGCAGTGAGAACCTCCCGGGACTAAATGAAAAACTGTTTTTT.

The CDR3 protein is CASSLGQGAVYGYTF. The CDR3 coding sequence is TGTGCCAGCAGCTTGGGCCAGGGGGCAGTCTATGGCTACACCTTC. The V call is TRBV5-6, the J call TRBJ1-2; 8 bases map to TRBD1. V trimming: 0 bases; J trimming: 4 bases; junction bases outside the gene matches: 5. The CDR3 consists of 15 residues. The germline gives CDR1 SGHDT, CDR2 YYEEEE. The full variable domain, with the rest looked up from reference TRBV5-6 and TRBJ1-2, is DAGVTQSPTHLIKTRGQQVTLRCSPKSGHDTVSWYQQALGQGPQFIFQYYEEEERQRGNFPDRFSGHQFPNYSSELNVNALLLGDSALYLCASSLGQGAVYGYTFGSGTRLTVV.

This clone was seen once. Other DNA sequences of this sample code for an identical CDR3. The chain's CDR3 is CASKGTNYGYTF. The CDR3 nucleotides are TGTGCCAGCAAGGGGACTAACTATGGCTACACCTTC. The chain recombines TRBV6-5 with TRBJ1-2, with D possibly being TRBD1 (5 bases). Trimming pared 7 bases from V and 0 bases from J, leaving 6 bases between. The CDR3 has 12 amino acids. Germline V lookup: CDR1 MNHEY, CDR2 SVGAGI.

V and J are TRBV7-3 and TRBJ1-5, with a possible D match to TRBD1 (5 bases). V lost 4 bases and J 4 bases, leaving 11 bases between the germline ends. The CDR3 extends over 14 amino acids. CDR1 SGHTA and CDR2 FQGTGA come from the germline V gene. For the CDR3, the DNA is TGTGCCAGCAGCTCCATGGGGACTAATCAGCCCCAGCATTTT. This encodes CASSSMGTNQPQHF.

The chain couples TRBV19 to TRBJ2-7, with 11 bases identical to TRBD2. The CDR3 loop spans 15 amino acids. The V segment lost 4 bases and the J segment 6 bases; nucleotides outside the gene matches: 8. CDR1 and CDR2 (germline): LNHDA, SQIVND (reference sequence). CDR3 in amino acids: CASSTLAGGPSEQYF. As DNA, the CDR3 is TGTGCCAGTAGTACCTTAGCGGGAGGGCCGTCCGAGCAGTACTTC.

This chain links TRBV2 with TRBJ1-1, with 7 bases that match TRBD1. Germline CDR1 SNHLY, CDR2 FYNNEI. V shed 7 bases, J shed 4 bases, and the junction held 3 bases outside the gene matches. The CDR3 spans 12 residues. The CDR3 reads CASINRGTEAFF. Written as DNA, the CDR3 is TGTGCCAGCATTAACAGGGGCACTGAAGCTTTCTTT.

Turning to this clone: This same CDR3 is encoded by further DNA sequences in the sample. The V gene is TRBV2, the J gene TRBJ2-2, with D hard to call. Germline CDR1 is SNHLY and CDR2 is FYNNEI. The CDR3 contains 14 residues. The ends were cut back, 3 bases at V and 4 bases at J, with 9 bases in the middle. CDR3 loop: CASSERQITGELFF. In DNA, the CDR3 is TGTGCCAGCAGTGAGAGGCAGATCACCGGGGAGCTGTTTTTT. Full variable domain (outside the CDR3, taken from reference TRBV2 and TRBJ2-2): EPEVTQTPSHQVTQMGQEVILRCVPISNHLYFYWYRQILGQKVEFLVSFYNNEISEKSEIFDDQFSVERPDGSNFTLKIRSTKLEDSAMYFCASSERQITGELFFGEGSRLTVL.

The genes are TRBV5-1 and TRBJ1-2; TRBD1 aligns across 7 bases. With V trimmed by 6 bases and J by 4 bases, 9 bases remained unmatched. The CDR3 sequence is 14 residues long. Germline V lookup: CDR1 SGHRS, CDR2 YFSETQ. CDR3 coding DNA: TGCGCCAGCACTCCACCAGGGACAGTCTATGGCTACACCTTC. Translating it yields CASTPPGTVYGYTF.

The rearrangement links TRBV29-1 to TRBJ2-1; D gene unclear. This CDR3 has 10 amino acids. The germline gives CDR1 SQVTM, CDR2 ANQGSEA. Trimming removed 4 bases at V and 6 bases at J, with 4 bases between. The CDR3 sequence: CSVGVNEQFF. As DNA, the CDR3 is TGCAGCGTTGGGGTCAATGAGCAGTTCTTC.

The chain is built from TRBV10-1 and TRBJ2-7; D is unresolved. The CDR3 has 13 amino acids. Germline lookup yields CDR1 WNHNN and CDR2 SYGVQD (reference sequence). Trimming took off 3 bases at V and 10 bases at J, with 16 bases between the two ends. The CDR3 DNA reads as TGCGCCAGCAGTGACCCAGGTTTCGCCGGACAGTACTTC. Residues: CASSDPGFAGQYF.

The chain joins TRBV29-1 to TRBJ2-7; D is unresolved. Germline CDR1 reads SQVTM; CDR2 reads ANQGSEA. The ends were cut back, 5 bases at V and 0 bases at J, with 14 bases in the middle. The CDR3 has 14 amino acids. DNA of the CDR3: TGCAGCGTTTCAGAGGATCGTTACTCCTACGAGCAGTACTTC. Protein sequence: CSVSEDRYSYEQYF.

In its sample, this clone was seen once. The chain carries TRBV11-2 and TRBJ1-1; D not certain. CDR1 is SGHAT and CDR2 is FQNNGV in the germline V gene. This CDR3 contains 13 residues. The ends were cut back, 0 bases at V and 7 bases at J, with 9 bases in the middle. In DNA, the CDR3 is TGTGCCAGCAGCTTAGATCGCCACAATGAAGCTTTCTTT. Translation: CASSLDRHNEAFF.

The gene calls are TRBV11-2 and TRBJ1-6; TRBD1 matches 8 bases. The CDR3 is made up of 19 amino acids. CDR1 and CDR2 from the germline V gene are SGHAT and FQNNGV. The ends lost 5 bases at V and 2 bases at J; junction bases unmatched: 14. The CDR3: CASSRTTRTGSTYNSPLHF. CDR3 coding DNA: TGTGCCAGCAGCCGGACGACCAGGACAGGGAGCACCTATAATTCACCCCTCCACTTT.

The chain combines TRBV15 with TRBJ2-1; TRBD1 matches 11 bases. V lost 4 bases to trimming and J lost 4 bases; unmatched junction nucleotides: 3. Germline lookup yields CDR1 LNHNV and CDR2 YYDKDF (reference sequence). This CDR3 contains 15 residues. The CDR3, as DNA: TGTGCCACCAGCAAAGGACAGGGGGCGTACAATGAGCAGTTCTTC. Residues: CATSKGQGAYNEQFF. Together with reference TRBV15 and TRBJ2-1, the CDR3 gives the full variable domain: DAMVIQNPRYQVTQFGKPVTLSCSQTLNHNVMYWYQQKSSQAPKLLFHYYDKDFNNEADTPDNFQSRRPNTSFCFLDIRSPGLGDTAMYLCATSKGQGAYNEQFFGPGTRLTVL.

As DNA, the CDR3 is TGTGCCAGCAGTGACCCGCAGGACAACTCCTACGAGCAGTACTTC. This encodes CASSDPQDNSYEQYF. The rearrangement uses TRBV2 and TRBJ2-7; D is possibly TRBD1 (5 bases). This CDR3 comprises 15 residues. V was trimmed by 3 bases and J by 0 bases, leaving 12 bases between them. Germline V gene sequence: CDR1 SNHLY, CDR2 FYNNEI. Together with reference TRBV2 and TRBJ2-7, the CDR3 gives the full variable domain: EPEVTQTPSHQVTQMGQEVILRCVPISNHLYFYWYRQILGQKVEFLVSFYNNEISEKSEIFDDQFSVERPDGSNFTLKIRSTKLEDSAMYFCASSDPQDNSYEQYFGPGTRLTVT.

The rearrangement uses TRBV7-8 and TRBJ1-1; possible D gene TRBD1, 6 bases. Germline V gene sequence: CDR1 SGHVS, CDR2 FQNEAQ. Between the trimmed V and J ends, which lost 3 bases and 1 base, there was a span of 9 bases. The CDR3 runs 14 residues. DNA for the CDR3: TGTGCCAGCAGCTTGGAGGGGGGGAACACTGAAGCTTTCTTT. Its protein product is CASSLEGGNTEAFF.

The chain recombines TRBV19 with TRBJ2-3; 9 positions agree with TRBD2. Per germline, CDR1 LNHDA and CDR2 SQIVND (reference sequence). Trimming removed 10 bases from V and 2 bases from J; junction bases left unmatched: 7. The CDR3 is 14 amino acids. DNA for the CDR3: TGTGCCACACGTCTAGCGGGGAACACAGATACGCAGTATTTT. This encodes CATRLAGNTDTQYF.